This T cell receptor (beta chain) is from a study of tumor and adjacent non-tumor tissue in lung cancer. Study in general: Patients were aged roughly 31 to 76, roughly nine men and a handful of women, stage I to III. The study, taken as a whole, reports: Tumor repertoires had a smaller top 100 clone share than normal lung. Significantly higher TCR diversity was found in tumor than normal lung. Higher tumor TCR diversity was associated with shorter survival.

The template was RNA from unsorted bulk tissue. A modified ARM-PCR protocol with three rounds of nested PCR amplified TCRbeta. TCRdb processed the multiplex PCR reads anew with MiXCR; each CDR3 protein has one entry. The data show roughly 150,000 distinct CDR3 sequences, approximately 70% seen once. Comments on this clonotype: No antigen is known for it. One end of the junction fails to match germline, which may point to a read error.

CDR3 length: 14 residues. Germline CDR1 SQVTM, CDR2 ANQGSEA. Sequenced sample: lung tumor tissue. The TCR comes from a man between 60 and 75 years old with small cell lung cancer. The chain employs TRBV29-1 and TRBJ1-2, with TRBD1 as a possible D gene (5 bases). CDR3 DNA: TGCAGTGTTGACTCACCAGTGAGGGACTATGACTACACCTTC. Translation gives CSVDSPVRDYDYTF. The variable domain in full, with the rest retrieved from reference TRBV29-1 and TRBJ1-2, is SAVISQKPSRDICQRGTSLTIQCQVDSQVTMMFWYRQQPGQSLTLIATANQGSEATYESGFVIDKFPISRPNLTFSTLTVSNMSPEDSSIYLCSVDSPVRDYDYTFGSGTRLTVV.